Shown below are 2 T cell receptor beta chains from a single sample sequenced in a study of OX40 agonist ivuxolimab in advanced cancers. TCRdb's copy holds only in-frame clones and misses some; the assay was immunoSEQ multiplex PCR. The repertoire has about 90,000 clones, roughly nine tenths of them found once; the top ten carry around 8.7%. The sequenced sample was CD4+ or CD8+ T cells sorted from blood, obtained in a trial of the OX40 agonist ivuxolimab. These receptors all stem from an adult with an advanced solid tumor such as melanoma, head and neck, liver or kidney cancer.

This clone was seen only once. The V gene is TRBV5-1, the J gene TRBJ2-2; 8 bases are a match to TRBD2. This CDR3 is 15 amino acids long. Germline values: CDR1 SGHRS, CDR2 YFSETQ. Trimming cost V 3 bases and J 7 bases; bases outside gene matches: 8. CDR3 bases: TGCGCCAGCAGCTCTCTAGCGGGCGGAGTCGGGGAGCTGTTTTTT. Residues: CASSSLAGGVGELFF.

CDR3 loop: CASQLAGFEEQYF. The CDR3 nucleotides are TGTGCCAGCCAACTAGCGGGATTTGAAGAGCAGTACTTC. This chain uses TRBV6-1 with TRBJ2-7; 10 bases agree with TRBD2. This CDR3 region has 13 residues. The junction had 8 bases not matched to a gene; V was cut back by 8 bases and J by 7 bases. The germline gives CDR1 MNHNS, CDR2 SASEGT.